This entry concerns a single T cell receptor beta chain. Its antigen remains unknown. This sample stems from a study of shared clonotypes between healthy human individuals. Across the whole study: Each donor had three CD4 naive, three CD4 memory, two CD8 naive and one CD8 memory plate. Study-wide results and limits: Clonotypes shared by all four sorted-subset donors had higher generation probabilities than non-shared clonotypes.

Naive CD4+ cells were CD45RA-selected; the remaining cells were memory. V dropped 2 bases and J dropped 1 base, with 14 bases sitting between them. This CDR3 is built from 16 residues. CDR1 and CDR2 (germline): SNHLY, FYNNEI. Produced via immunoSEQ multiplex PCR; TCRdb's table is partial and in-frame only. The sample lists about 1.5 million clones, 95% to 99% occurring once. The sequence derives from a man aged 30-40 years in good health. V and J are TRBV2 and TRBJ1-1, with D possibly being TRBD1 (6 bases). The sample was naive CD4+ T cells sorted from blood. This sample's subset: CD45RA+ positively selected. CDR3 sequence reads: CASSEIVQGSNTEAFF. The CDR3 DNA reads TGTGCCAGCAGTGAAATCGTACAGGGCTCGAACACTGAAGCTTTCTTT.